This is a list of T cell receptor beta chains from one sample in a study of blood T cell repertoires in COVID-19. Produced via immunoSEQ multiplex PCR; TCRdb's table is partial and in-frame only. The table shows around 170,000 clones, with around 80% occurring only once. Sample: peripheral blood. The receptors stem from a man aged 25-45 years with active or convalescent COVID-19. Each CDR3 is given with its conserved first and last residue. The D gene is left open where the match is weak. A clone size is listed for some rows: how often the clone was seen (once, few, many), or a class if it is expanded.

V gene,D gene,J gene,clone size,CDR3 DNA,CDR3 protein
TRBV7-2,TRBD2,TRBJ2-7,.,TGTGCCAGCAGCCCTAACCGGGAGACCGGGACTAGCTACGAGCAGTACTTC,CASSPNRETGTSYEQYF
TRBV19,.,TRBJ2-1,.,TGTGCCAGTAGTATAGACCCGGGAGTTAACAATGAGCAGTTCTTC,CASSIDPGVNNEQFF
TRBV7-8,TRBD1,TRBJ2-7,.,TGTGCCAGCAGCTTACGGAGGCCCAATGTGAGACAGGGCCCCTACGAGCAGTACTTC,CASSLRRPNVRQGPYEQYF
TRBV27,.,TRBJ1-4,.,TGTGCCAGCAGTTTACGCCAGGGCATCAGTACTAATGAAAAACTGTTTTTT,CASSLRQGISTNEKLFF
TRBV7-6,.,TRBJ2-3,.,TGTGCCAGCAGCTTAAGGGACTCTGAGCTAGATACGCAGTATTTT,CASSLRDSELDTQYF
TRBV29-1,TRBD1,TRBJ1-3,.,TGCAGCGTTGAAGATCCGACAGGGCCAGGAAACACCATATATTTT,CSVEDPTGPGNTIYF
TRBV7-8,TRBD1,TRBJ1-2,.,TGTGCCAGCAGCGGGGGACAGGTCTCTGGCTACACCTTC,CASSGGQVSGYTF
TRBV18,.,TRBJ1-1,.,TGTGCCAGCTCACCAGGGCAGCTCCTTGAAGCTTTCTTT,CASSPGQLLEAFF
TRBV19,.,TRBJ1-6,.,TGTGCCAGTAAAGGGGTTCCAGTCGGTAATTCACCCCTCCACTTT,CASKGVPVGNSPLHF
TRBV27,.,TRBJ2-5,.,TGTGCCAGCAGTTACGGGACACCTTACTACTTAGAGACCCAGTACTTC,CASSYGTPYYLETQYF
TRBV29-1,.,TRBJ2-5,.,TGCAGCGTTGAAGGGGCGGGGGCAGGAGAGACCCAGTACTTC,CSVEGAGAGETQYF
TRBV11-2,TRBD1,TRBJ1-1,.,TGTGCCAGCAGCTTACCGGGACAGGGATTTCGTCGGACTGAAGCTTTCTTT,CASSLPGQGFRRTEAFF
TRBV4-1,TRBD1,TRBJ2-5,.,TGCGCCAGCAGCCAACCCTGGACAGGCCAAGAGACCCAGTACTTC,CASSQPWTGQETQYF
TRBV6-6,.,TRBJ1-6,.,TGTGCCAGCTCATACGACAGCTCCAATTCACCCCTCCACTTT,CASSYDSSNSPLHF
TRBV19,.,TRBJ1-2,few,TGTGCCAGTAGTATAGCGTCCGGGTTCTATGGCTACACCTTC,CASSIASGFYGYTF
TRBV14,.,TRBJ2-1,.,TGTGCCAGCAGCCAAGATTCTCTGATTGGGGTAGGGACTTACAATGAGCAGTTCTTC,CASSQDSLIGVGTYNEQFF
TRBV11-3,TRBD2,TRBJ2-5,.,TGTGCCAGCAGCCAGGGACTAGCGGGGGAGACCCAGTACTTC,CASSQGLAGETQYF
TRBV28,TRBD2,TRBJ2-3,.,TGTGCCAGCAGTTTATCCCAGCGGGGATGGGCAGATACGCAGTATTTT,CASSLSQRGWADTQYF
TRBV14,TRBD2,TRBJ2-5,.,TGTGCCAGCAGCCAAGGTAGCGGGAGTAAAGAGACCCAGTACTTC,CASSQGSGSKETQYF
TRBV4-1,.,TRBJ2-3,.,TGCGCCAGCAGCAACCCTCCACTAGCTCAAAAGCAGTATTTT,CASSNPPLAQKQYF
TRBV27,TRBD1,TRBJ2-2,.,TGTGCCAGCAGTCCCGTCGGGACAGGGTTTAGGGTCACCGGGGAGCTGTTTTTT,CASSPVGTGFRVTGELFF
TRBV5-4,TRBD2,TRBJ2-7,few,TGTGCCAGCAGCTTGGCCGGGACTAGCGGATACGAGCAGTACTTC,CASSLAGTSGYEQYF
TRBV27,TRBD2,TRBJ2-1,.,TGTGCCAGCACCCGCCAGACTAGCGGGTACAATGAGCAGTTCTTC,CASTRQTSGYNEQFF
TRBV3-1/TRBV3-2,.,TRBJ1-1,few,TGTGCCAGCAGCCAAAGTCACAGTACTGAAGCTTTCTTT,CASSQSHSTEAFF
TRBV18,TRBD2,TRBJ2-1,.,TGTGCCAGCTCACCCCGGGAGGCGGGAGATAGCTCCTACAATGAGCAGTTCTTC,CASSPREAGDSSYNEQFF
TRBV4-2,TRBD2,TRBJ2-3,.,TGTGCCAGCAGCCAAATGACTAGCGGGACTAGCACAGATACGCAGTATTTT,CASSQMTSGTSTDTQYF
TRBV6-5,TRBD1,TRBJ1-1,.,TGTGCCAGCAGTTTCCCTCCGGGACAGGGTGGATCTGAAGCTTTCTTT,CASSFPPGQGGSEAFF
TRBV4-2,TRBD2,TRBJ2-2,.,TGTGCCAGCAGCCAAGACCGGGGACTAGCGACCGCCGGGGAGCTGTTTTTT,CASSQDRGLATAGELFF
TRBV25-1,.,TRBJ2-2,.,TGTGCCAGCAGTGAATATGGCAGCGGGGAGCTGTTTTTT,CASSEYGSGELFF
TRBV4-3,.,TRBJ2-5,.,TGCGCCAGCAGCCAAGGGCCCAGGCAGGGTCTCGGGGAGACCCAGTACTTC,CASSQGPRQGLGETQYF
TRBV30,.,TRBJ1-2,.,TGTGCCTGGAGGGGCGAGGGAACGGGGGGCTACACCTTC,CAWRGEGTGGYTF
TRBV9,TRBD2,TRBJ2-5,once,TGTGCCAGCAGCGCACTAGCGGGGGCACAAGAGACCCAGTACTTC,CASSALAGAQETQYF
TRBV5-5,TRBD1,TRBJ2-7,.,TGTGCCAGCAGCGGACGGCAGGGGGTACTGGCTAGCGAGCAGTACTTC,CASSGRQGVLASEQYF
TRBV28,.,TRBJ1-6,.,TGTGCCAGCGTCTCGGGACTGTTCAATTCACCCCTCCACTTT,CASVSGLFNSPLHF
TRBV3-1/TRBV3-2,TRBD2,TRBJ2-7,.,TGTGCCAGCAGCCTAGGAGCGGGACTAGTGGACTACGAGCAGTACTTC,CASSLGAGLVDYEQYF
TRBV29-1,TRBD1,TRBJ2-3,.,TGCAGCGCCGACAGGGGGCAGGTAGATACGCAGTATTTT,CSADRGQVDTQYF
TRBV19,TRBD2,TRBJ2-3,.,TGTGCCAGTAGCTCCCCCGCGAGTAGCGGGAGGGCCACAGATACGCAGTATTTT,CASSSPASSGRATDTQYF